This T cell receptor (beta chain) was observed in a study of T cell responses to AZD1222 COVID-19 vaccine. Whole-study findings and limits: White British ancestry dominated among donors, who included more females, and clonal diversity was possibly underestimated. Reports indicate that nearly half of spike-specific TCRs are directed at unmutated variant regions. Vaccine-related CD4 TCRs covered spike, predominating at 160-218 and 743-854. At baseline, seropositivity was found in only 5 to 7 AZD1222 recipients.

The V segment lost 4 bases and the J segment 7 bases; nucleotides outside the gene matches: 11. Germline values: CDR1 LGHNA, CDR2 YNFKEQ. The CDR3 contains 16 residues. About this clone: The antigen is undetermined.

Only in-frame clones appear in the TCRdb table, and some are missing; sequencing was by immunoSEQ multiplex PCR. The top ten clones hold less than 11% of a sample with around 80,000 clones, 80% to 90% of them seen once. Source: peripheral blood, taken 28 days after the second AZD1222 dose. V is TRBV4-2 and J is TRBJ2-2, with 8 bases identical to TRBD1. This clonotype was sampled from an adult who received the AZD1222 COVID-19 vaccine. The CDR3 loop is CASSPTQGARGGELFF. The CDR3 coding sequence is TGTGCCAGCAGCCCCACCCAGGGGGCGCGGGGCGGGGAGCTGTTTTTT.